This TCR beta chain was found in a study of OX40 agonist ivuxolimab in advanced cancers. Background on the study: At roughly 80% male, the cohort had a mean age of roughly 60 years, ranging from about 20 to 90. Study results and limitations: Antigens targeted by the expanded peripheral T cells were not determined.

Trimming took 5 bases from V and 4 from J, leaving 6 bases between them. This CDR3 spans 12 amino acids. Germline V gene lookup returns CDR1 LGHNA and CDR2 YSLEER. Systemic immunosuppression or autoimmune disease history was grounds to exclude patients. Clones were read by immunoSEQ multiplex PCR, and TCRdb kept only the in-frame ones, dropping some. Of approximately 63,000 clones detected, less than 85% appear once; the ten largest clones hold about 11%. Points on this clone: Its specificity is unknown.

The receptor comes from an adult with an advanced solid tumor such as melanoma, head and neck, liver or kidney cancer. The source material was CD4+ or CD8+ T cells sorted from blood, sampled in a trial of the OX40 agonist ivuxolimab. The chain recombines TRBV4-3 with TRBJ2-1; unclear D gene. The CDR3 region is CASSYSYNEQFF. The CDR3 DNA is TGCGCCAGCAGCTATTCATACAATGAGCAGTTCTTC.